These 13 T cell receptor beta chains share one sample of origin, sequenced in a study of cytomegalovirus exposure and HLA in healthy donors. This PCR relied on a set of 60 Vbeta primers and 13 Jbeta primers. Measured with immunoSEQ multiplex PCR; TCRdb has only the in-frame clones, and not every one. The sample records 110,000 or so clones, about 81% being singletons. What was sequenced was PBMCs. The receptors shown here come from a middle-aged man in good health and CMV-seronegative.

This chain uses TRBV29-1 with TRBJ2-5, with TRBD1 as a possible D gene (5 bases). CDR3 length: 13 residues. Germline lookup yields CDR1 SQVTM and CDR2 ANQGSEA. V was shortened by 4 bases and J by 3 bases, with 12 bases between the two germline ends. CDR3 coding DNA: TGCAGCGTTGGAGCGAACAGGAAAGAGACCCAGTACTTC. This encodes CSVGANRKETQYF.

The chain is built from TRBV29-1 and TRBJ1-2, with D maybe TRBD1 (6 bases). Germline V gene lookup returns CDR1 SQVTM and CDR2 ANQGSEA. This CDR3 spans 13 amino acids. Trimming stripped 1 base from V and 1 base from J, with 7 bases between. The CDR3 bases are TGCAGCGTTGAAGTCAGGGGTAACTATGGCTACACCTTC. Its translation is CSVEVRGNYGYTF.

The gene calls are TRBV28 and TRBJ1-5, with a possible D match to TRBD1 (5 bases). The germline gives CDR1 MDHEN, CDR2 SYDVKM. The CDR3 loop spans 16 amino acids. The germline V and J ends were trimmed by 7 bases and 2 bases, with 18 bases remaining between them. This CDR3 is CASTLGAFPGNQPQHF. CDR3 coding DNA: TGTGCCAGCACCTTAGGGGCGTTTCCTGGCAATCAGCCCCAGCATTTT.

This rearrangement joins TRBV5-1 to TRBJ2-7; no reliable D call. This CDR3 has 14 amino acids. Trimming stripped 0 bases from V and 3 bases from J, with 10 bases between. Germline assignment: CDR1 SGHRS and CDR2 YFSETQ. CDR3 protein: CASSLVPGNYEQYF. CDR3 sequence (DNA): TGCGCCAGCAGCTTGGTTCCAGGAAACTACGAGCAGTACTTC. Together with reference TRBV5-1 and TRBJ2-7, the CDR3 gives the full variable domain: KAGVTQTPRYLIKTRGQQVTLSCSPISGHRSVSWYQQTPGQGLQFLFEYFSETQRNKGNFPGRFSGRQFSNSRSEMNVSTLELGDSALYLCASSLVPGNYEQYFGPGTRLTVT.

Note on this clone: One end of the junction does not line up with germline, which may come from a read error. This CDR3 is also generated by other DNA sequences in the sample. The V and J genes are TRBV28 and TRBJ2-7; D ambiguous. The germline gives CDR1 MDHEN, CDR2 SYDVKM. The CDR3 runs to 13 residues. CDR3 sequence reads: CASSLGQVSEQYF. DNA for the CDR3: TGCGCCAGCAGTTTGGGTCAGGTCAGTGAGCAGTACTTC.

The CDR3 here is CASSPQQGGNEQYF. CDR3 bases: TGTGCCAGCTCACCCCAACAGGGGGGCAACGAGCAGTACTTC. The V gene is TRBV18, the J gene TRBJ2-7, with TRBD1 identical over 8 bases. Germline V gene data show CDR1 as KGHSH and CDR2 as LQKENI. V was clipped by 3 bases and J by 5 bases; unmatched bases: 6. This CDR3 is built from 14 residues.

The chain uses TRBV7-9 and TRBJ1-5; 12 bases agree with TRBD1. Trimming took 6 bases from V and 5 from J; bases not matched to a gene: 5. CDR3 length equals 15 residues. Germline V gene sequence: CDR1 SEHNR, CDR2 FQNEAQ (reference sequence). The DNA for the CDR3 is TGTGCCAGCAGGGGACAGGGGGCCGGCGATCAGCCCCAGCATTTT. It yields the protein CASRGQGAGDQPQHF.

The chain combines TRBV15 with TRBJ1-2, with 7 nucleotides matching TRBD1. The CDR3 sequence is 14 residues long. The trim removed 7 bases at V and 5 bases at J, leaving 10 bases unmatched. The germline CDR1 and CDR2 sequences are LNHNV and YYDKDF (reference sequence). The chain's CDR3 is CATTPGQNTYGYTF. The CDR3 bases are TGTGCCACCACCCCGGGACAGAACACATATGGCTACACCTTC. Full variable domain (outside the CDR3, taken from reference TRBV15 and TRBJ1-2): DAMVIQNPRYQVTQFGKPVTLSCSQTLNHNVMYWYQQKSSQAPKLLFHYYDKDFNNEADTPDNFQSRRPNTSFCFLDIRSPGLGDTAMYLCATTPGQNTYGYTFGSGTRLTVV.

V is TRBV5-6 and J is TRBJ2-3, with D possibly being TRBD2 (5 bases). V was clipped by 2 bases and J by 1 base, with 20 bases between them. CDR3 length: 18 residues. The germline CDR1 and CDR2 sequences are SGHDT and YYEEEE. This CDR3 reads CASSFPTGLPLGTDTQYF. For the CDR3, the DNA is TGTGCCAGCAGCTTCCCGACCGGACTGCCTTTGGGCACAGATACGCAGTATTTT. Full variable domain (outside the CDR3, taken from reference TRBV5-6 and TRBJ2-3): DAGVTQSPTHLIKTRGQQVTLRCSPKSGHDTVSWYQQALGQGPQFIFQYYEEEERQRGNFPDRFSGHQFPNYSSELNVNALLLGDSALYLCASSFPTGLPLGTDTQYFGPGTRLTVL.

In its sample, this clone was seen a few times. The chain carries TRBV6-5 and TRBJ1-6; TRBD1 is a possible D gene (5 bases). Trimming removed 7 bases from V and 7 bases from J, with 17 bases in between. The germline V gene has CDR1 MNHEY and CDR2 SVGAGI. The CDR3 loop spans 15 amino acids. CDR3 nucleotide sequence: TGTGCCAGCAACGACTCCGGGACTAAGAATTCACCCCTCCACTTT. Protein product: CASNDSGTKNSPLHF.

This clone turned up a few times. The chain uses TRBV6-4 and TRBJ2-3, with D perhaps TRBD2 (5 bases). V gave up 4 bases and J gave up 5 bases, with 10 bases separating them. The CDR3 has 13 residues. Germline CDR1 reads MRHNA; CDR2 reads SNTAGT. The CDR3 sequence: CASSVGVGDTQYF. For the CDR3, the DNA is TGTGCCAGCAGTGTCGGGGTGGGAGATACGCAGTATTTT.

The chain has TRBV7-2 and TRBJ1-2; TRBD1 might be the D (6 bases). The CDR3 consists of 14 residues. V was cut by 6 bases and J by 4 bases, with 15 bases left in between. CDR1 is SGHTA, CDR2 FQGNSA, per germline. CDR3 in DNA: TGTGCCAGCAGACGGGGGGGGCAGGTCTATGGCTACACCTTC. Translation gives CASRRGGQVYGYTF.

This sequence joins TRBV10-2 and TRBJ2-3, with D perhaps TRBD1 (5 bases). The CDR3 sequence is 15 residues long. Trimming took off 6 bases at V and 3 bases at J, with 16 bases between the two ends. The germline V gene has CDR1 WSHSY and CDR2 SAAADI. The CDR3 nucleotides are TGCGCCAGCAGGGACCCTAGTAAGGGGACAGATACGCAGTATTTT. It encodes CASRDPSKGTDTQYF.